This T cell receptor (beta chain) was captured by sequencing in a study of shared clonotypes between healthy human individuals. Assay used: immunoSEQ multiplex PCR; TCRdb lists only in-frame clones, some missing. The data hold some 580,000 clones, with approximately 97% observed a single time. CDR3 length equals 18 residues. Germline-derived CDR1 and CDR2 are SGHVS and FQNEAQ. The V and J ends lost 1 base and 0 bases respectively, with 16 bases between them. The rearrangement links TRBV7-8 to TRBJ1-3; maybe TRBD1 (6 bases). The sequence was obtained from a woman between 25 and 40 years old in good health. Sequencing used naive CD4+ T cells sorted from blood. Subset reported: CD45RA+ positively selected. CDR3 residues: CASSLGGRGLHSGNTIYF. The CDR3 DNA is TGTGCCAGCAGCTTAGGTGGTAGGGGGTTACACTCTGGAAACACCATATATTTT.